This T cell receptor (beta chain) is drawn from a study of blood T cell repertoires in COVID-19. Study at large: Acute and convalescent COVID-19 specimens originated in the United States, Italy and Spain. In each case, the material was cDNA or gDNA derived from T cells, B-cell-depleted T cells, or PBMCs.

There are 13 residues in the CDR3. V lost 5 bases to trimming and J lost 4 bases, with 9 bases between them. Looked up from germline, CDR1 is MGHDK and CDR2 is SYGVNS. Original processing notes: Estimation of nucleated cell counts relied on the amplification of reference gene primers. Only in-frame clones appear in the TCRdb table, and some are missing; sequencing was by immunoSEQ multiplex PCR. V, J and clone size derive from that table, while D and trimming were established from the DNA sequence. The repertoire holds approximately 63,000 clones, with roughly 80% as singletons. This clonotype was obtained from a woman between 70 and 85 years old with acute or convalescent COVID-19. The material sequenced was peripheral blood. The chain is built from TRBV25-1 and TRBJ1-5; D is ambiguous. The CDR3 nucleotides read TGTGCCAGCAGTTCACAAATAAATCAGCCCCAGCATTTT. This translates into CASSSQINQPQHF.